This TCR beta chain was documented in a study of beta chain features in type 1 diabetes. This clone was observed a handful of times. Antigen: not known. This CDR3 spans 13 amino acids. The V and J ends lost 5 bases and 10 bases respectively, with 15 bases between them. Germline assignment: CDR1 LNHDA and CDR2 SQIVND (reference sequence). Study-level findings and limits: In cDNA sequencing, cells with high TCR expression could be over-represented. Moderate yet significant TCRB CDR3 shortening was seen in Type 1 diabetes patients in all four CD4+ subsets.

Populations obtained by sorting all exceeded 98% purity. Sequenced material consisted of expressed TCRB transcripts (all of the isolated RNA was reverse transcribed). Assay used: immunoSEQ multiplex PCR; TCRdb lists only in-frame clones, some missing. This repertoire shows about 620,000 clones, roughly a sixth found once; its top ten account for roughly 0.098%. The clonotype originates from a man between 18 and 35 years old in good health. J is TRBJ2-4 and V is TRBV19; D is tentatively TRBD1 or TRBD2 (6 bases each). Sequenced: naive CD4+ T cells from blood. CDR3: CASSADSGGIQYF. The CDR3 DNA reads as TGTGCCAGTAGTGCGGACAGTGGAGGGATTCAGTACTTC.